This TCR beta chain is from a study of T-cell reconstitution after alpha-beta-depleted transplantation in children. Unique molecular identifiers were used to barcode this TCRbeta library. TCRdb reprocessed the PCR reads via MiXCR and lists one record per CDR3 protein. The sample yields 190,000 or so distinct CDR3 sequences, approximately 6.8% seen once. There are many counts of this clonotype. Its specificity is not known. Study-wide points: Reports say that about two months after transplant, the alpha-beta T cells came out of several hundred graft clones that had expanded. It was surviving recipient T cells and thymic progenitors that gave some patients high TCRbeta diversity at day 60. Most T-cell counts and diversity one year after the transplant came from T cells that were newly produced.

The CDR3 consists of 11 residues. With V trimmed by 6 bases and J by 12 bases, 5 bases remained unmatched. The source is a girl under three years old with combined immunodeficiency, due to receive a stem cell transplant. The specimen comprised PBMCs, sampled before TCRalphabeta/CD19-depleted stem cell transplant. This chain joins TRBV12-3 or TRBV12-4 and TRBJ2-1, with 7 positions matching TRBD2. The CDR3, as DNA: TGTGCCAGCAGCCCCCCGGGAGGGCAGTTCTTC. Protein sequence: CASSPPGGQFF.